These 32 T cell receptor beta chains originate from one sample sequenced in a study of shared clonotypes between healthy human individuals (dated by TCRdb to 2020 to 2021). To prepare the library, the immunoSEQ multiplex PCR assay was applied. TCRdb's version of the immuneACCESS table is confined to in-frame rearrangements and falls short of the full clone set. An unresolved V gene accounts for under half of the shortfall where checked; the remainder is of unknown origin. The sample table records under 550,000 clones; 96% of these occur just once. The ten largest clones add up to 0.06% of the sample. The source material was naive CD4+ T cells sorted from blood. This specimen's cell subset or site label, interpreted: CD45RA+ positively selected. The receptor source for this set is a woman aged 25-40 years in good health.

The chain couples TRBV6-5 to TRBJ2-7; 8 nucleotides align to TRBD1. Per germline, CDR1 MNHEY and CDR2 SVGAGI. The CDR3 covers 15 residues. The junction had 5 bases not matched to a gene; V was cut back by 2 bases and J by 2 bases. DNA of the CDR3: TGTGCCAGCAGTTACCAGGGGGCACGTCCCTACGAGCAGTACTTC. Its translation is CASSYQGARPYEQYF.

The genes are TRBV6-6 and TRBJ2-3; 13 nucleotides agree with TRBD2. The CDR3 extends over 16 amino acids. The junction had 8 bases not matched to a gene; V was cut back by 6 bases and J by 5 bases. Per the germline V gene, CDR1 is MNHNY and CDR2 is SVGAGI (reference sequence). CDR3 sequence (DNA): TGTGCCAGCAGCCCTGGGACTAGCGGGATCCGAGATACGCAGTATTTT. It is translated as CASSPGTSGIRDTQYF.

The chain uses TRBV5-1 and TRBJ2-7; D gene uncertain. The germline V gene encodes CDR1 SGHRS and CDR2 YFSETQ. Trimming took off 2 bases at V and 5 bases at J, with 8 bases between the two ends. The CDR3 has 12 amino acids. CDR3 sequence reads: CASSFGQHEQYF. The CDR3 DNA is TGCGCCAGCAGCTTTGGGCAGCACGAGCAGTACTTC.

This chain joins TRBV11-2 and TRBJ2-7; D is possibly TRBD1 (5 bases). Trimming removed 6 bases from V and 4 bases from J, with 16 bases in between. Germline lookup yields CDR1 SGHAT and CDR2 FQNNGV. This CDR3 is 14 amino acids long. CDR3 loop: CASRFRATAYEQYF. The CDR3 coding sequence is TGTGCCAGCAGATTCCGGGCGACAGCGTACGAGCAGTACTTC. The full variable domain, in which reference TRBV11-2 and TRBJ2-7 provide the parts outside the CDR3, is EAGVAQSPRYKIIEKRQSVAFWCNPISGHATLYWYQQILGQGPKLLIQFQNNGVVDDSQLPKDRFSAERLKGVDSTLKIQPAKLEDSAVYLCASRFRATAYEQYFGPGTRLTVT.

CDR3 DNA sequence: TGTGCCAGCAGTTTAATCGCGCGAATCTACGAGCAGTACTTC. Translated: CASSLIARIYEQYF. The chain employs TRBV28 and TRBJ2-7; no clear D. Trimming left V 2 bases short and J 3 bases short, with 11 bases between. In germline, CDR1 is MDHEN, CDR2 SYDVKM. The CDR3 spans 14 residues.

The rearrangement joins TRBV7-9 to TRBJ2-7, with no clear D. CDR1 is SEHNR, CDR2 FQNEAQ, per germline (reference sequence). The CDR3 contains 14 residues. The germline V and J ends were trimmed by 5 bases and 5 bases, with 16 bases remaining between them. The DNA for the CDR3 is TGTGCCAGCAGCCCCGGCCAGGCTGGGAACGAGCAGTACTTC. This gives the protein CASSPGQAGNEQYF.

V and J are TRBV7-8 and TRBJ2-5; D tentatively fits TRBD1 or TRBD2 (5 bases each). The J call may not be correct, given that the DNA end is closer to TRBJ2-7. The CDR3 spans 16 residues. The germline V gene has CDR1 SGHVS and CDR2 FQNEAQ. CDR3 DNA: TGTGCCAGCAGCCCAAGGCGGGTCAGGGCGCAGTACGAGCAGTACTTC. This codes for CASSPRRVRAQYEQYF.

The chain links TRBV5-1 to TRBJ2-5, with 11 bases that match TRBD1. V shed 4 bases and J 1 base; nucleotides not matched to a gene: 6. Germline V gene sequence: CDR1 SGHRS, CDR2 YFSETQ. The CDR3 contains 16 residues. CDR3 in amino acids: CASSGGQGASQETQYF. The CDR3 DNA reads TGCGCCAGCAGCGGCGGACAGGGGGCCTCCCAAGAGACCCAGTACTTC.

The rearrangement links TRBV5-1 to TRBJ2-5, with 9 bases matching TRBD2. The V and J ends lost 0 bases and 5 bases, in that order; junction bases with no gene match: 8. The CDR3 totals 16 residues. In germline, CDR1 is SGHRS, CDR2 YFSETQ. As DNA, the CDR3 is TGCGCCAGCAGCTTGGCCGGGTCTAGCGGGGTTGAGACCCAGTACTTC. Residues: CASSLAGSSGVETQYF.

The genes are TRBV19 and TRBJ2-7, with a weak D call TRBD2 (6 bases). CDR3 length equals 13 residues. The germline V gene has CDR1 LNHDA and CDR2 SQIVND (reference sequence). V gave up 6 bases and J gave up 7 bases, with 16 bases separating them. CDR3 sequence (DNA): TGTGCCAGTAGAAGCCCCCCAGGAGGGGAGCAGTACTTC. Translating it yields CASRSPPGGEQYF.

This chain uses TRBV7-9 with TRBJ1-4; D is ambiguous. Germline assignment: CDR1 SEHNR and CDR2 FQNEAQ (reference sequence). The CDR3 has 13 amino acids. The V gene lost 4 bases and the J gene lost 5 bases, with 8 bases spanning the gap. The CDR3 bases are TGTGCCAGCAGCTCTACCGGAAATGAAAAACTGTTTTTT. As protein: CASSSTGNEKLFF.

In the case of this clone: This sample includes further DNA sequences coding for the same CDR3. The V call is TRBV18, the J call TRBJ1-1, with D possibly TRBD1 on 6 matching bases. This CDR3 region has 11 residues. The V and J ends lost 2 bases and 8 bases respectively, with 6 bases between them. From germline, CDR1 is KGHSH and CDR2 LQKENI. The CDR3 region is CASSPGTEAFF. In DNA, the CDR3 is TGTGCCAGCTCACCAGGGACAGAAGCTTTCTTT.

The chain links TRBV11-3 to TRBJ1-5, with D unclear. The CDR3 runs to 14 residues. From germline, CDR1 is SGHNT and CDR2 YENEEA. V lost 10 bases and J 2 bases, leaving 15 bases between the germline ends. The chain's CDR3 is CAIPPGGGNQPQHF. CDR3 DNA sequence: TGTGCCATACCCCCGGGCGGCGGCAATCAGCCCCAGCATTTT.

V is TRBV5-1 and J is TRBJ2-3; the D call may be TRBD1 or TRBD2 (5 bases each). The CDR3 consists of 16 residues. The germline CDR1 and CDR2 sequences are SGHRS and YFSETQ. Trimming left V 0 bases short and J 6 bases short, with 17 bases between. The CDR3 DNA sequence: TGCGCCAGCAGCTTGGATTTAAGAGGGGCCGGGGATACGCAGTATTTT. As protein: CASSLDLRGAGDTQYF.

The chain's CDR3 is CASSFLLYEQYF. The CDR3 bases are TGTGCCAGCAGTTTTCTCCTTTACGAGCAGTACTTC. V gene TRBV28 combines with J gene TRBJ2-7; no reliable D call. Deletions cut 3 bases from V and 4 bases from J, with 7 bases between. The CDR3 is 12 residues long. Germline-derived CDR1 and CDR2 are MDHEN and SYDVKM.

CDR3 sequence (DNA): TGTGCCAGCAGCCCCACGACCTACACCGGGGAGCTGTTTTTT. It specifies CASSPTTYTGELFF. This chain joins TRBV5-4 and TRBJ2-2; D is uncertain. Trimming took off 4 bases at V and 3 bases at J, with 10 bases between the two ends. The CDR3 consists of 14 residues. Germline CDR1 is SGHNT and CDR2 is YYREEE (reference sequence).

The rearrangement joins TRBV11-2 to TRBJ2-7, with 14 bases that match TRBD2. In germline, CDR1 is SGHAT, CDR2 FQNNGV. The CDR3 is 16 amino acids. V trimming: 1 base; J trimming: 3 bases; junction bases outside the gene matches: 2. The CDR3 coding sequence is TGTGCCAGCAGCTTAGGGGGACTAGCGGGAGTCTACGAGCAGTACTTC. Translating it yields CASSLGGLAGVYEQYF.

The CDR3 sequence is CASSIAGQGFNQPQHF. For the CDR3, the DNA is TGTGCCAGTAGTATCGCAGGACAGGGATTCAATCAGCCCCAGCATTTT. This rearrangement joins TRBV19 to TRBJ1-5, with 8 bases identical to TRBD1. Germline values: CDR1 LNHDA, CDR2 SQIVND (reference sequence). This CDR3 spans 16 amino acids. The ends lost 3 bases at V and 3 bases at J; junction bases unmatched: 7.

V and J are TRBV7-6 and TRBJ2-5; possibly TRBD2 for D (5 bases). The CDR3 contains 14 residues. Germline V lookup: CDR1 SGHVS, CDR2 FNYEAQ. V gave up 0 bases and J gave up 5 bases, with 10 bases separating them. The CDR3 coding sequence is TGTGCCAGCAGCTTAGCAGGGAGCAGGGAGACCCAGTACTTC. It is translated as CASSLAGSRETQYF. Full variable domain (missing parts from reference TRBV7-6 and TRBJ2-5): GAGVSQSPRYKVTKRGQDVALRCDPISGHVSLYWYRQALGQGPEFLTYFNYEAQQDKSGLPNDRFSAERPEGSISTLTIQRTEQRDSAMYRCASSLAGSRETQYFGPGTRLLVL.

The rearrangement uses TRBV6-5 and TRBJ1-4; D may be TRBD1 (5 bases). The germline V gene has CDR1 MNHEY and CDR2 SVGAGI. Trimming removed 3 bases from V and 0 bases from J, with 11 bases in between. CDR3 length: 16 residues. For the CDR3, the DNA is TGTGCCAGCAGTTATGGGACGGGAACAACTAATGAAAAACTGTTTTTT. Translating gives CASSYGTGTTNEKLFF.

The CDR3 DNA reads as TGTGCCAGCAGTTACTCCGGACAGCGGGCCAAAAACATTCAGTACTTC. This encodes CASSYSGQRAKNIQYF. This sequence joins TRBV6-6 and TRBJ2-4, with a weak D call TRBD1 (6 bases). Trimming stripped 0 bases from V and 1 base from J, with 10 bases between. This CDR3 is built from 16 residues. CDR1 MNHNY and CDR2 SVGAGI come from the germline V gene (reference sequence).

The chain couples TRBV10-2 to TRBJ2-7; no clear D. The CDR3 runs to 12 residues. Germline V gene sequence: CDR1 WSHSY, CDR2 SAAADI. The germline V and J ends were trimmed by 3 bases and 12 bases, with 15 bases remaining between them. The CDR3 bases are TGCGCCAGCAGTGAAAGGGTCCAGGTCGCGTACTTC. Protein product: CASSERVQVAYF.

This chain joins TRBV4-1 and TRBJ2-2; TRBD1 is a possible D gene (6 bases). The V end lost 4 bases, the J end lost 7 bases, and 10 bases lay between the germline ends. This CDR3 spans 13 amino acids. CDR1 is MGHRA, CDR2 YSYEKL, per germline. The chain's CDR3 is CASSPAGVGELFF. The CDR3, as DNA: TGCGCCAGCAGCCCAGCAGGGGTCGGGGAGCTGTTTTTT.

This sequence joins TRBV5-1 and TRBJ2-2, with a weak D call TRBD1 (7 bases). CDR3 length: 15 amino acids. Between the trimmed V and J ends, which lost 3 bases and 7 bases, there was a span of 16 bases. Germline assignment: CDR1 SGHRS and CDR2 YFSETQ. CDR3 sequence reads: CASSWPDREDGELFF. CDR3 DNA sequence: TGCGCCAGCAGCTGGCCCGACAGGGAGGACGGGGAGCTGTTTTTT. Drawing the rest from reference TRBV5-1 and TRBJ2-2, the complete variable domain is KAGVTQTPRYLIKTRGQQVTLSCSPISGHRSVSWYQQTPGQGLQFLFEYFSETQRNKGNFPGRFSGRQFSNSRSEMNVSTLELGDSALYLCASSWPDREDGELFFGEGSRLTVL.

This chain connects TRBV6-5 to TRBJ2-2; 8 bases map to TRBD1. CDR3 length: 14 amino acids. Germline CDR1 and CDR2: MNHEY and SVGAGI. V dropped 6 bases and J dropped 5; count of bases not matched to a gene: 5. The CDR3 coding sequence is TGTGCCAGCAGACGGACAGGGAGGACCGGGGAGCTGTTTTTT. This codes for CASRRTGRTGELFF.

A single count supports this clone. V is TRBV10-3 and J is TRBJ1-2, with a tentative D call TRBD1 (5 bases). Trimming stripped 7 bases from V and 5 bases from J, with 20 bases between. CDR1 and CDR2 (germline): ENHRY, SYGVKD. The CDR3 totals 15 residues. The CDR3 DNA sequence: TGTGCCATCAAATCTCGGGTGTTGGGGGAGTATGGCTACACCTTC. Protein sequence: CAIKSRVLGEYGYTF.

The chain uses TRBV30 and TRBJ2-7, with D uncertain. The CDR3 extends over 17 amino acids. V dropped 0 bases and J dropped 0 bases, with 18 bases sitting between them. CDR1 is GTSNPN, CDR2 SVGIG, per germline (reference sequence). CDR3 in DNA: TGTGCCTGGAGTGTATTTTCCCTTGGCGCGAGCTCCTACGAGCAGTACTTC. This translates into CAWSVFSLGASSYEQYF.

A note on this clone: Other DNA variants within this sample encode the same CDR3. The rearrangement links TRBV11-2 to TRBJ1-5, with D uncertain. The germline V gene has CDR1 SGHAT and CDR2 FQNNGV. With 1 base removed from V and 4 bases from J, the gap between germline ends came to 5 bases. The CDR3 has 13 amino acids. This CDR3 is CASSLGHNQPQHF. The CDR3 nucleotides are TGTGCCAGCAGCTTAGGGCATAATCAGCCCCAGCATTTT.

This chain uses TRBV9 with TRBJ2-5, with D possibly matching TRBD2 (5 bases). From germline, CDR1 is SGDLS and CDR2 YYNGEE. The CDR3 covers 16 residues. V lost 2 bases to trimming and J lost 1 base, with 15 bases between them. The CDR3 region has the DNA TGTGCCAGCAGCGTGGAGGCCTCCAGAGTCCAAGAGACCCAGTACTTC. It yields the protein CASSVEASRVQETQYF.

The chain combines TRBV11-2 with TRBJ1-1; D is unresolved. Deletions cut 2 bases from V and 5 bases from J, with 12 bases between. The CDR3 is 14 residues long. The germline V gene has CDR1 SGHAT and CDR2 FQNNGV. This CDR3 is CASSLIGANTEAFF. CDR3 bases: TGTGCCAGCAGCTTAATAGGCGCTAATACTGAAGCTTTCTTT.

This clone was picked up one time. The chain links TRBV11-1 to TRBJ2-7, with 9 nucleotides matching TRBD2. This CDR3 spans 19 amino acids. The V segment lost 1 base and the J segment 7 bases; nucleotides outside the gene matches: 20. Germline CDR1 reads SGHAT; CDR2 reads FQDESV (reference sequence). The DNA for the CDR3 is TGTGCCAGCAGCTTAGACTGGGGTCGGACTAGCGCCGCCGGGGATGAGCAGTACTTC. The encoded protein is CASSLDWGRTSAAGDEQYF.

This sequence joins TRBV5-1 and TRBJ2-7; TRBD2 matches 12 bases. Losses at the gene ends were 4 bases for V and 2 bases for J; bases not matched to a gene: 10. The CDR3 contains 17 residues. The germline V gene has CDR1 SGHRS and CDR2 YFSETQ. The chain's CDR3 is CASSPGTSGRGAYEQYF. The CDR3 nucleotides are TGCGCCAGCAGCCCCGGGACTAGCGGGCGGGGGGCCTACGAGCAGTACTTC.